The sequence of this T cell receptor (beta chain) was determined in a study of cytomegalovirus exposure and HLA in healthy donors. Overall study results and limits: Three CMV-associated chains proved CMV antigen-specific in vitro. The authors judged a highly shared variant cluster likely a sequencing artifact.

Details on this clone: Antigen specificity is unknown.

Vbeta (60) and Jbeta (13) primers were used in the PCR. Here immunoSEQ multiplex PCR was the method, and the copy in TCRdb shows in-frame clones only, minus some. The sample carries roughly 150,000 clones, about 77% recorded once. In germline, CDR1 is MDHEN, CDR2 SYDVKM. The CDR3 is 16 amino acids. V gave up 2 bases and J gave up 0 bases, with 8 bases separating them. This sequence was found in a man between 18 and 29 years old in good health and CMV-seropositive. Sequencing input: PBMCs. The rearrangement joins TRBV28 to TRBJ2-6; unclear D gene. CDR3 sequence reads: CASSLQAHSGANVLTF. The CDR3 coding sequence is TGTGCCAGCAGTTTACAAGCCCACTCTGGGGCCAACGTCCTGACTTTC.